The entry below gives a single T cell receptor (beta chain) sequence along with its context. The treatment denotes: about 20 received Ad26.COV2.S at low or high dose, single or two shots; roughly five received placebo; per-sample allocation not given. Samples came from day 63 after the first vaccine or placebo injection. The CDR3 covers 11 residues. V shed 5 bases and J shed 4 bases, with 6 bases lying between them. Per the germline V gene, CDR1 is SGHTA and CDR2 is FQGNSA. The record originates from a study of Ad26.COV2.S vaccination and SARS-CoV-2 variants. Method: immunoSEQ multiplex PCR; TCRdb's copy keeps in-frame clones and lacks some. The repertoire holds about 440,000 clones, with roughly 87% as singletons.

The sequence was collected from a person between 18 and 59 years old who received the Ad26.COV2.S COVID-19 vaccine or a placebo. The material sequenced was peripheral blood, taken in a trial of Ad26.COV2.S vaccine versus placebo. This chain links TRBV7-2 with TRBJ2-7; D ambiguous. The CDR3 is CASSREYEQYF. CDR3 bases: TGTGCCAGCAGCCGCGAATACGAGCAGTACTTC.